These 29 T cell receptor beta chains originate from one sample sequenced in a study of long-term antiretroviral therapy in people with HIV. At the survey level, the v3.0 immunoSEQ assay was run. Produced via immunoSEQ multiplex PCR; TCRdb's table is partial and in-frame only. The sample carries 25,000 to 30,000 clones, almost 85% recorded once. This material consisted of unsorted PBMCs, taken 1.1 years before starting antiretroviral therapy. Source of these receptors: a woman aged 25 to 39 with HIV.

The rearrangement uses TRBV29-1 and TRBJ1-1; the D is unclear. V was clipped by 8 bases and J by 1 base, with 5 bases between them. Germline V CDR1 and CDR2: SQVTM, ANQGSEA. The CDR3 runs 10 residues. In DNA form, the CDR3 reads TGCAGCTGGCAGAACACTGAAGCTTTCTTT. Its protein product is CSWQNTEAFF.

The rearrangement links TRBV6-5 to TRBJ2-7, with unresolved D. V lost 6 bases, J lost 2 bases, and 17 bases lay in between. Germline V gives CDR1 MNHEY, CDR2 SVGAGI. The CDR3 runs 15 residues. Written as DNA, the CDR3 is TGTGCCAGCAGCCTCAACGGACCGCACCCCTACGAGCAGTACTTC. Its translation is CASSLNGPHPYEQYF.

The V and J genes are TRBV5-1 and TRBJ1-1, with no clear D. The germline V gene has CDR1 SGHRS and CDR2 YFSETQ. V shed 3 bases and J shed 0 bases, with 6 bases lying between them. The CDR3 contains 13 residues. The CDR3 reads CASSYSMNTEAFF. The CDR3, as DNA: TGCGCCAGCAGCTACAGCATGAACACTGAAGCTTTCTTT. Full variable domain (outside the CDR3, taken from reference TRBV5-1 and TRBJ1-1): KAGVTQTPRYLIKTRGQQVTLSCSPISGHRSVSWYQQTPGQGLQFLFEYFSETQRNKGNFPGRFSGRQFSNSRSEMNVSTLELGDSALYLCASSYSMNTEAFFGQGTRLTVV.

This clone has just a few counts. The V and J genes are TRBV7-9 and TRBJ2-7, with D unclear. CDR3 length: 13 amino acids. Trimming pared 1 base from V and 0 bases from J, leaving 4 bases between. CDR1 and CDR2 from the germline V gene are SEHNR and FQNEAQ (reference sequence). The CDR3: CASSLDSSYEQYV. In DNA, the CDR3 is TGTGCCAGCAGCTTAGACAGCTCCTACGAGCAGTACGTC.

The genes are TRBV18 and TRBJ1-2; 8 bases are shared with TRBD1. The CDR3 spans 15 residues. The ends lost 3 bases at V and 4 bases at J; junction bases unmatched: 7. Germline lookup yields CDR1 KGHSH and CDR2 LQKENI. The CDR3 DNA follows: TGTGCCAGCTCACCCGAAAGACAGGGGCCCTATGGCTACACCTTC. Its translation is CASSPERQGPYGYTF.

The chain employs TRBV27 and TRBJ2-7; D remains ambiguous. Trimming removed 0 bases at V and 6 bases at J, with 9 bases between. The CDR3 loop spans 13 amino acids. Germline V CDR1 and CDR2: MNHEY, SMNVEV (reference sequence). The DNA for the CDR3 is TGTGCCAGCAGTTTATCGACGGTAACCGAGCAGTACTTC. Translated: CASSLSTVTEQYF.

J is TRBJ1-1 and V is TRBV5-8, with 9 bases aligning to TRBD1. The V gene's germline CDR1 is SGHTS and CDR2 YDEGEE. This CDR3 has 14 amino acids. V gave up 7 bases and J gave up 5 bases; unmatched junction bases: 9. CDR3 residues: CASASGQGGTEAFF. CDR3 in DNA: TGTGCCAGCGCTTCGGGACAGGGTGGTACTGAAGCTTTCTTT.

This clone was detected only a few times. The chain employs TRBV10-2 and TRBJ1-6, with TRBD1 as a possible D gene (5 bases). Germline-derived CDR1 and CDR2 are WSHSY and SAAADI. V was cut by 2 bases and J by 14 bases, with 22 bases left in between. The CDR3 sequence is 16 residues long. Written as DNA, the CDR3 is TGCGCCAGCAGTGAGAGAATAGTAGACAGCCCCTTTACCCTCCACTTT. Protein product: CASSERIVDSPFTLHF.

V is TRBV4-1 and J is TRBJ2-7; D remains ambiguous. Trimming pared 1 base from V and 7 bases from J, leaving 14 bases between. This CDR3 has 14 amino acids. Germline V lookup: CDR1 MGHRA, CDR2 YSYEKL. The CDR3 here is CASSQVPQSLEQYV. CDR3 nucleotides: TGCGCCAGCAGCCAAGTTCCCCAATCGTTAGAGCAGTACGTC.

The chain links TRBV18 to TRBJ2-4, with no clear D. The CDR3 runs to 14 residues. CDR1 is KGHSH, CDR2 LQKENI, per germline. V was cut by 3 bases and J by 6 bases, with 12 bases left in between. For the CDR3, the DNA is TGTGCCAGCTCACCCGTAGACGGATTAAACATTCAGTACTTC. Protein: CASSPVDGLNIQYF. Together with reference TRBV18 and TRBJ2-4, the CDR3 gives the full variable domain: NAGVMQNPRHLVRRRGQEARLRCSPMKGHSHVYWYRQLPEEGLKFMVYLQKENIIDESGMPKERFSAEFPKEGPSILRIQQVVRGDSAAYFCASSPVDGLNIQYFGAGTRLSVL.

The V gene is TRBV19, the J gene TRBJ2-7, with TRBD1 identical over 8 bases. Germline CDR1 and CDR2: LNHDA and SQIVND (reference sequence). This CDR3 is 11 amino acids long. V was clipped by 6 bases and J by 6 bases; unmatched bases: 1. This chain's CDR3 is CASRTGGEQYF. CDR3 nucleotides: TGTGCCAGTAGAACAGGGGGCGAGCAGTACTTC.

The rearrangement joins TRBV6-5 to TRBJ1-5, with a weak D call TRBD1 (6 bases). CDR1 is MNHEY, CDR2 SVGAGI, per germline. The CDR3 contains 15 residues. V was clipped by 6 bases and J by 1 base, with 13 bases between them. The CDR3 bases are TGTGCCAGCAGCCCGGGGACACTGAGCAATCAGCCCCAGCATTTT. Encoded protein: CASSPGTLSNQPQHF.

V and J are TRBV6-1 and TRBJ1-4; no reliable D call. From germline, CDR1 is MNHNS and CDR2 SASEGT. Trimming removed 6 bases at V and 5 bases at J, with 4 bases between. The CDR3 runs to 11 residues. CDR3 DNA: TGTGCCAGCAGGAAGAATGAAAAACTGTTTTTT. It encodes CASRKNEKLFF.

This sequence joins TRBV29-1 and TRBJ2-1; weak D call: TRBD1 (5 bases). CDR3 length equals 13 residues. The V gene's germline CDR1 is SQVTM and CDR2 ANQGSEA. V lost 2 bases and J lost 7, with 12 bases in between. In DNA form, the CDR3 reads TGCAGCGTTGAATGGGGTAGGGGTAATGAGCAGTTCTTC. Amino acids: CSVEWGRGNEQFF.

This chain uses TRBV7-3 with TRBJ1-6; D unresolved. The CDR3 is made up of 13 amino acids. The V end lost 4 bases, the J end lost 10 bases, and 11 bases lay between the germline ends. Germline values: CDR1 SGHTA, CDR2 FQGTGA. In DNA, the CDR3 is TGTGCCAGCAGCTGGGGAATTCAATCACCCCTCCACTTT. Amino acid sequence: CASSWGIQSPLHF. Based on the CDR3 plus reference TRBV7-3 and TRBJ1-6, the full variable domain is GAGVSQTPSNKVTEKGKYVELRCDPISGHTALYWYRQSLGQGPEFLIYFQGTGAADDSGLPNDRFFAVRPEGSVSTLKIQRTERGDSAVYLCASSWGIQSPLHFGNGTRLTVT.

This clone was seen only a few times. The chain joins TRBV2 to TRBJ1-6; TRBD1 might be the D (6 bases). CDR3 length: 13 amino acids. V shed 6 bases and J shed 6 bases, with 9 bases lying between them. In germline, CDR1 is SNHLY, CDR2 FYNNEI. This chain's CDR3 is CASRDSRNSPLHF. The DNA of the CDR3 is TGTGCCAGCAGGGACAGCCGTAATTCACCCCTCCACTTT.

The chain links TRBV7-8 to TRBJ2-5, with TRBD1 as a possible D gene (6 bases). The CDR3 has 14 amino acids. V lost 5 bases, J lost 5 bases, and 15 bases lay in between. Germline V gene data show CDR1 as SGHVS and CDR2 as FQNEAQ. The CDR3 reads CASSVRTVGETQYF. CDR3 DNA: TGTGCCAGCAGCGTGCGGACAGTAGGGGAGACCCAGTACTTC.

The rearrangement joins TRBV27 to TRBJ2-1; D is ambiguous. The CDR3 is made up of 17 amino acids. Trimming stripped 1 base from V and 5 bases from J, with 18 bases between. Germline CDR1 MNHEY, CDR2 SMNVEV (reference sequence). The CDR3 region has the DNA TGTGCCAGCAGTTTATGGTCAGCGAAGCTAAATGACAATGAGCAGTTCTTC. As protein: CASSLWSAKLNDNEQFF.

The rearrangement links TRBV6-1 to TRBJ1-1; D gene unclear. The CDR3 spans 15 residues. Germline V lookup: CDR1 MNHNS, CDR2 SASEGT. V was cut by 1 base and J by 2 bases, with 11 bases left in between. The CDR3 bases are TGTGCCAGCAGTGAAGTTGTGACACCCAACACTGAAGCTTTCTTT. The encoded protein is CASSEVVTPNTEAFF.

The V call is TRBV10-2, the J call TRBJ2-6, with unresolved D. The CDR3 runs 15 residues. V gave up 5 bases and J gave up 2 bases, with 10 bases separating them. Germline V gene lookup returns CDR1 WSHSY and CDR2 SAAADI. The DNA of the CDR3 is TGCGCCAGCAGTCCGGGTGAGGCTGGGGCCAACGTCCTGACTTTC. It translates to CASSPGEAGANVLTF.

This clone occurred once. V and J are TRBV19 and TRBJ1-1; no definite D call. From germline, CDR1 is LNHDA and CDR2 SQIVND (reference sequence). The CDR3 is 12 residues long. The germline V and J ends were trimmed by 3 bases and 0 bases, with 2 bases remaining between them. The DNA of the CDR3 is TGTGCCAGTAGTATCCTGAACACTGAAGCTTTCTTT. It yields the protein CASSILNTEAFF.

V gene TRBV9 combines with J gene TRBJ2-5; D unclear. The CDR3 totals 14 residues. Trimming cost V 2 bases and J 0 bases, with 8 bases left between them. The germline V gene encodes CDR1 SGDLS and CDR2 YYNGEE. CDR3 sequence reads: CASSVGAYQETQYF. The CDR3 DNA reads TGTGCCAGCAGCGTCGGAGCTTACCAAGAGACCCAGTACTTC.

This CDR3 reads CASSLAIGSGSYNSPLHF. As DNA, the CDR3 is TGTGCCAGCAGCTTAGCTATCGGGTCTGGATCCTATAATTCACCCCTCCACTTT. The rearrangement joins TRBV7-8 to TRBJ1-6; D not resolved. The CDR3 contains 18 residues. The V gene's germline CDR1 is SGHVS and CDR2 FQNEAQ. The V end was cut by 0 bases, the J end by 1 base, with 13 bases between.

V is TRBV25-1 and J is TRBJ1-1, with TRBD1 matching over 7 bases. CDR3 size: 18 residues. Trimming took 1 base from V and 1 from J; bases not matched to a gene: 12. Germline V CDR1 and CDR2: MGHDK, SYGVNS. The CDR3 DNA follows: TGTGCCAGCAGTGAATCCCGGCAGGGGGGTTGGTGGAACACTGAAGCTTTCTTT. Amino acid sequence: CASSESRQGGWWNTEAFF.

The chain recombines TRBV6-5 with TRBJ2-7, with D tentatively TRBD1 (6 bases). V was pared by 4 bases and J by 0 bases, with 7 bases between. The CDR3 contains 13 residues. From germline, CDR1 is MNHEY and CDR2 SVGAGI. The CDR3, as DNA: TGTGCCAGCAGTTGGGACATCTCCTACGAGCAGTACTTC. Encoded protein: CASSWDISYEQYF.

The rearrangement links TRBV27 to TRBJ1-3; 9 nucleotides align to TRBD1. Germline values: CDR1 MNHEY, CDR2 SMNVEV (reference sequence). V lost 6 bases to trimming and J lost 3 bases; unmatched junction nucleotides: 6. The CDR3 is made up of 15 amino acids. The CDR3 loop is CASRPTGQGGNTIYF. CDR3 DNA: TGTGCCAGCAGACCAACGGGACAGGGTGGAAACACCATATATTTT.

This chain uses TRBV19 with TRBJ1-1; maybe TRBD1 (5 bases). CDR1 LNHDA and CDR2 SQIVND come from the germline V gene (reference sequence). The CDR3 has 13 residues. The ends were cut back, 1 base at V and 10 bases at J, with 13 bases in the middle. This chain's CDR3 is CASSIGGFRPAFF. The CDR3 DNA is TGTGCCAGTAGTATAGGGGGGTTCCGGCCAGCTTTCTTT.

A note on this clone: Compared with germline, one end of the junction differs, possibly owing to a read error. CDR3 bases: TGTGACAGCAGTGTCTCAGGGGGCGCTGGGGCCAACGTCCTGACTTTC. This gives the protein CDSSVSGGAGANVLTF. The chain carries TRBV2 and TRBJ2-6, with 8 positions matching TRBD1. The germline gives CDR1 SNHLY, CDR2 FYNNEI. The CDR3 extends over 16 amino acids.

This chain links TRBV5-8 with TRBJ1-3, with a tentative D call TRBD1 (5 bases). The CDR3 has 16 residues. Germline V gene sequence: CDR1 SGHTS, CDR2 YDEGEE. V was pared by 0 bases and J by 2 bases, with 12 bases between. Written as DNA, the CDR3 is TGTGCCAGCAGCTTGGAAGCAGGGATAGCTGGAAACACCATATATTTT. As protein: CASSLEAGIAGNTIYF.